The sequence of this TCR beta chain was determined in a study of T cells expressing NK-cell markers. Across the whole study: One of the eight sequenced donors was seronegative, whereas the other seven were HCMV-seropositive. General study results and limits: These clonotypes, the leaders elsewhere, also led the CD3+CD56-NKG2C+ fraction in several donors.

About this clonotype itself: The antigen is unknown.

Generation of TCR beta cDNA was performed by 5'RACE template switching incorporating UMIs. TCRdb reprocessed the 5' RACE reads and reports one entry per CDR3 protein, with no DNA. The sample table sets out approximately 22,000 distinct CDR3 sequences. This clonotype was obtained from a man aged 18-70 years in good health. The sequencing sample was made of blood T cells: a sorted CD56 or NKG2C T cell subset, CD4+ or CD8+ T cells, or bulk PBMC T cells (not recorded which).

CDR3 amino acids: CASSALRAQLVETQYF. J is TRBJ2-5 and V is TRBV5-1; the D gene TCRdb calls, TRBD2, cannot be checked with no DNA. The germline V gene has CDR1 SGHRS and CDR2 YFSETQ. The CDR3 length is 16 residues.